The source of this T cell receptor (beta chain) is a study of blood T cell repertoires in COVID-19. The protocol was immunoSEQ multiplex PCR, while the TCRdb copy is restricted to in-frame clones and leaves out a portion. In the table there are under 65,000 clones, roughly 88% of which are singletons. CDR1 is MNHEY and CDR2 is SVGAGI in the germline V gene. V was shortened by 2 bases and J by 3 bases, with 7 bases between the two germline ends. The CDR3 is 13 residues long. Material: peripheral blood. This receptor was obtained from a woman in her sixties with acute or convalescent COVID-19. This sequence joins TRBV6-5 and TRBJ1-2; tentative D call: TRBD1 (6 bases). The DNA for the CDR3 is TGTGCCAGCAGTTACAGGACAGACTATGGCTACACCTTC. This gives the protein CASSYRTDYGYTF.